The 17 T cell receptor beta chains reported below all come from one sample, sequenced in a study of T cell changes during pregnancy in multiple sclerosis. Assay used: immunoSEQ multiplex PCR; TCRdb lists only in-frame clones, some missing. The data contain around 62,000 clones, approximately 90% of them singletons. The specimen comprised CD4+ T cells from peripheral blood mononuclear cells, sampled in the first trimester of pregnancy. These receptors were collected from a female donor with multiple sclerosis, enrolled in a pregnancy study.

DNA of the CDR3: TGTGCCAGTATAGCGGGGGGGAGCACAGATACGCAGTATTTT. It specifies CASIAGGSTDTQYF. J is TRBJ2-3 and V is TRBV6-6, with TRBD2 matching over 11 bases. Germline V gene data show CDR1 as MNHNY and CDR2 as SVGAGI (reference sequence). The length of the CDR3 is 14 residues. Germline trimming cut 9 bases from V and 0 bases from J; bases unmatched to any gene: 2.

This chain links TRBV5-6 with TRBJ2-1; 7 bases align to TRBD1. Germline V gene data show CDR1 as SGHDT and CDR2 as YYEEEE. The CDR3 sequence is 15 residues long. Trimming took 2 bases from V and 4 from J; bases not matched to a gene: 6. CDR3 region: CASSLTGTAYNEQFF. CDR3 coding DNA: TGTGCCAGCAGCTTAACCGGGACAGCATACAATGAGCAGTTCTTC. The complete variable domain, with remaining parts taken from reference TRBV5-6 and TRBJ2-1, reads DAGVTQSPTHLIKTRGQQVTLRCSPKSGHDTVSWYQQALGQGPQFIFQYYEEEERQRGNFPDRFSGHQFPNYSSELNVNALLLGDSALYLCASSLTGTAYNEQFFGPGTRLTVL.

The CDR3 sequence: CASSNTPGTGELFF. Written as DNA, the CDR3 is TGTGCCAGCAGTAATACTCCGGGCACCGGGGAGCTGTTTTTT. This sequence joins TRBV6-6 and TRBJ2-2; D uncertain. CDR1 MNHNY and CDR2 SVGAGI come from the germline V gene (reference sequence). There are 14 residues in the CDR3. Trimming took off 5 bases at V and 4 bases at J, with 11 bases between the two ends.

The chain joins TRBV2 to TRBJ2-6; D possibly corresponds to TRBD1 (5 bases). Germline V gives CDR1 SNHLY, CDR2 FYNNEI. This CDR3 spans 16 amino acids. The V and J ends lost 5 bases and 2 bases respectively, with 13 bases between them. The DNA of the CDR3 is TGTGCCAGCAGTTCTTTGACAGTCCCTGGGGCCAACGTCCTGACTTTC. Translation: CASSSLTVPGANVLTF.

This sequence joins TRBV5-4 and TRBJ1-1; D is uncertain. The germline gives CDR1 SGHNT, CDR2 YYREEE (reference sequence). Deletions cut 2 bases from V and 2 bases from J, with 19 bases between. There are 17 residues in the CDR3. The CDR3 DNA reads as TGTGCCAGCAGCTTAGGAGGTTCGATCGGACTAAACACTGAAGCTTTCTTT. Translated: CASSLGGSIGLNTEAFF.

This clone was found a few times. V is TRBV15 and J is TRBJ2-2, with a weak D call TRBD2 (6 bases). The CDR3 extends over 14 amino acids. CDR1 is LNHNV and CDR2 is YYDKDF in the germline V gene (reference sequence). V lost 3 bases to trimming and J lost 1 base, with 6 bases between them. The chain's CDR3 is CATSSGGNTGELFF. As DNA, the CDR3 is TGTGCCACCAGCAGCGGGGGGAACACCGGGGAGCTGTTTTTT.

This clone was seen once. The chain couples TRBV5-4 to TRBJ2-1; D might be TRBD1 (6 bases). Germline V CDR1 and CDR2: SGHNT, YYREEE (reference sequence). There are 15 residues in the CDR3. The V gene lost 3 bases and the J gene lost 0 bases, with 10 bases spanning the gap. The CDR3 spells CASSWRTDSYNEQFF. CDR3 bases: TGTGCCAGCAGCTGGAGGACAGACTCCTACAATGAGCAGTTCTTC. Variable domain in full (rest from reference TRBV5-4 and TRBJ2-1): ETGVTQSPTHLIKTRGQQVTLRCSSQSGHNTVSWYQQALGQGPQFIFQYYREEENGRGNFPPRFSGLQFPNYSSELNVNALELDDSALYLCASSWRTDSYNEQFFGPGTRLTVL.

The genes are TRBV11-2 and TRBJ2-6; D is unresolved. Germline V CDR1 and CDR2: SGHAT, FQNNGV. The germline V and J ends were trimmed by 4 bases and 0 bases, with 7 bases remaining between them. The CDR3 spans 15 residues. The CDR3 reads CASSSRASGANVLTF. CDR3 in DNA: TGTGCCAGCAGCTCTAGAGCCTCTGGGGCCAACGTCCTGACTTTC.

The rearrangement uses TRBV5-1 and TRBJ2-5, with 16 bases matching TRBD2. V trimming: 4 bases; J trimming: 5 bases; junction bases outside the gene matches: 11. The length of the CDR3 is 18 residues. Germline values: CDR1 SGHRS, CDR2 YFSETQ. The CDR3 bases are TGCGCCAGCAGCGTATTCGGGACTAGCGGGGGGGGTGTCGAGACCCAGTACTTC. Translating it yields CASSVFGTSGGGVETQYF.

This chain links TRBV30 with TRBJ2-5, with D perhaps matching TRBD1 (7 bases). Germline V CDR1 and CDR2: GTSNPN, SVGIG (reference sequence). V was clipped by 1 base and J by 3 bases, with 18 bases between them. The CDR3 runs 16 residues. CDR3: CAWSGQGGNVKETQYF. The CDR3 DNA reads TGTGCCTGGAGTGGCCAGGGGGGTAACGTGAAAGAGACCCAGTACTTC.

The chain has TRBV28 and TRBJ1-6; 8 bases agree with TRBD1. Losses at the gene ends were 6 bases for V and 9 bases for J; bases not matched to a gene: 10. Germline lookup yields CDR1 MDHEN and CDR2 SYDVKM. The CDR3 runs 15 residues. The CDR3 DNA reads TGTGCCAGCAGGGAATCGACAGGGGCGGGTTCACCCCTCCACTTT. This translates into CASRESTGAGSPLHF. Full variable domain (outside the CDR3, taken from reference TRBV28 and TRBJ1-6): DVKVTQSSRYLVKRTGEKVFLECVQDMDHENMFWYRQDPGLGLRLIYFSYDVKMKEKGDIPEGYSVSREKKERFSLILESASTNQTSMYLCASRESTGAGSPLHFGNGTRLTVT.

The chain carries TRBV7-2 and TRBJ1-5; D ambiguous. Germline CDR1 reads SGHTA; CDR2 reads FQGNSA. V gave up 6 bases and J gave up 6 bases, with 12 bases separating them. The length of the CDR3 is 13 residues. CDR3: CASSRNQAQPQHF. Here the CDR3 DNA reads TGTGCCAGCAGTCGCAACCAGGCTCAGCCCCAGCATTTT.

The chain couples TRBV10-3 to TRBJ2-7; D gene unclear. The CDR3 runs 13 residues. V lost 7 bases and J lost 3, with 13 bases in between. Germline CDR1 ENHRY, CDR2 SYGVKD. CDR3 residues: CAITMAEDYEQYF. The CDR3, as DNA: TGTGCCATCACGATGGCTGAAGACTACGAGCAGTACTTC.

The V gene is TRBV5-1, the J gene TRBJ2-1; 7 bases fit TRBD2. From germline, CDR1 is SGHRS and CDR2 YFSETQ. Trimming removed 4 bases from V and 4 bases from J; junction bases left unmatched: 11. CDR3 length: 16 amino acids. Written as DNA, the CDR3 is TGCGCCAGCAGCCTCTCCGGGACTACACTTTACAATGAGCAGTTCTTC. Translated, it gives CASSLSGTTLYNEQFF.

This chain connects TRBV7-8 to TRBJ2-7; 8 positions agree with TRBD1. This CDR3 spans 17 amino acids. Unmatched junction bases numbered 10, after V lost 3 bases and J lost 0 bases. The germline V gene encodes CDR1 SGHVS and CDR2 FQNEAQ. The CDR3 sequence: CASSFHPGQGDSYEQYF. The CDR3 DNA sequence: TGTGCCAGCAGCTTCCACCCAGGACAGGGAGACTCCTACGAGCAGTACTTC.

This clone came up once. The chain has TRBV5-4 and TRBJ2-3; 11 nucleotides agree with TRBD2. Germline V gives CDR1 SGHNT, CDR2 YYREEE (reference sequence). Trimming cost V 0 bases and J 4 bases; bases outside gene matches: 4. The CDR3 has 16 residues. The CDR3 sequence is CASSLDSGGGADTQYF. In nucleotides, the CDR3 is TGTGCCAGCAGCTTGGATAGCGGGGGGGGCGCAGATACGCAGTATTTT.

CDR3 in amino acids: CASSPTSGDTYEQYF. The CDR3 bases are TGTGCCAGCTCCCCTACTAGCGGGGACACCTACGAGCAGTACTTC. The chain has TRBV18 and TRBJ2-7, with TRBD2 matching over 10 bases. V was pared by 6 bases and J by 2 bases, with 7 bases of the junction left unmatched. Per the germline V gene, CDR1 is KGHSH and CDR2 is LQKENI. CDR3 size: 15 residues. The full variable domain, rest sourced from reference TRBV18 and TRBJ2-7, is NAGVMQNPRHLVRRRGQEARLRCSPMKGHSHVYWYRQLPEEGLKFMVYLQKENIIDESGMPKERFSAEFPKEGPSILRIQQVVRGDSAAYFCASSPTSGDTYEQYFGPGTRLTVT.